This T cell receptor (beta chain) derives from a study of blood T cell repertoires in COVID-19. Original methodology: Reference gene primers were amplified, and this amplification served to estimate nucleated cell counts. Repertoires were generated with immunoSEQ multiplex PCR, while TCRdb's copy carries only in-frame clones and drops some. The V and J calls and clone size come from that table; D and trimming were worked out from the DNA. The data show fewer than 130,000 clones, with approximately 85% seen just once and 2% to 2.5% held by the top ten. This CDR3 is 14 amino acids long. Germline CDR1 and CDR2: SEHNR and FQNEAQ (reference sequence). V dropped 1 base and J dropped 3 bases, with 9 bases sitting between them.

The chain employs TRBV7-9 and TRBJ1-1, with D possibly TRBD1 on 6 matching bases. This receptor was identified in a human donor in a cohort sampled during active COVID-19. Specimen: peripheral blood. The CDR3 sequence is CASSLDGGHTEAFF. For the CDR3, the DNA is TGTGCCAGCAGCTTAGACGGGGGGCACACTGAAGCTTTCTTT.